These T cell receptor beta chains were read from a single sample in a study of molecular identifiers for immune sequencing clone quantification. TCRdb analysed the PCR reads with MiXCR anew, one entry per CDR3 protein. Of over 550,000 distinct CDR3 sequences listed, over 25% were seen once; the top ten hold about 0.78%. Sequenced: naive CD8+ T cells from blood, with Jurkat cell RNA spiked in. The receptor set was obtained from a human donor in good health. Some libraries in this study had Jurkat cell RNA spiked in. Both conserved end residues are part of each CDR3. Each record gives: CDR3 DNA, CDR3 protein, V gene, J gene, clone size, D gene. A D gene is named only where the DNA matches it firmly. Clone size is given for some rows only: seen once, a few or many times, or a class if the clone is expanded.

DNA: TGTGCCACCAGTCCGGGGGAGCGAGGGATCACAGATACGCAGTATTTT; CDR3: CATSPGERGITDTQYF; V: TRBV24-1; J: TRBJ2-3; size: many; D: .
DNA: TGCAGCGTTCGACTAGGACAGGGGGAAGACTATGGCTACACCTTC; CDR3: CSVRLGQGEDYGYTF; V: TRBV29-1; J: TRBJ1-2; size: .; D: TRBD1
DNA: TGCAGTGCTAACCGGGACTCAGATACATACGAGCAGTACTTC; CDR3: CSANRDSDTYEQYF; V: TRBV20-1; J: TRBJ2-7; size: many; D: .
DNA: TGTGCCAGCAGTTCAAGGGTAGCGGGGTTCAGAGAGCAGTTCTTC; CDR3: CASSSRVAGFREQFF; V: TRBV28; J: TRBJ2-1; size: few; D: TRBD2
DNA: TGCGCCAGCAGCCAGGGGCCCAGCACCGGGGAGCTGTTTTTT; CDR3: CASSQGPSTGELFF; V: TRBV4-3; J: TRBJ2-2; size: .; D: .
DNA: TGTGCCAGTTCTCTCCCCCACTGGGCAGGGTCTAACTATGGCTACACCTTC; CDR3: CASSLPHWAGSNYGYTF; V: TRBV19; J: TRBJ1-2; size: .; D: .
DNA: TGTGCCAGCAGCTTTACGACCCCGGATCGGGCAGGCGAGCAGTACTTC; CDR3: CASSFTTPDRAGEQYF; V: TRBV7-6; J: TRBJ2-7; size: .; D: .
DNA: TGTGCCAGCAGCTCCGAAGCATCGAACACCGGGGAGCTGTTTTTT; CDR3: CASSSEASNTGELFF; V: TRBV5-4; J: TRBJ2-2; size: many; D: .
DNA: TGTGCCAGCAGCCTAAGTGGACAACCCCACGAGCAGTACTTC; CDR3: CASSLSGQPHEQYF; V: TRBV7-6; J: TRBJ2-7; size: .; D: .
DNA: TGTGCCAGCAGTTTAGGGGGACTTCTTAACTATGGCTACACCTTC; CDR3: CASSLGGLLNYGYTF; V: TRBV27; J: TRBJ1-2; size: many; D: .
DNA: TGTGCCAGCAGTTACTCGACAGGGATGGGGGAGACCCAGTACTTC; CDR3: CASSYSTGMGETQYF; V: TRBV6-2/TRBV6-3; J: TRBJ2-5; size: .; D: TRBD1
DNA: TGTGCCAGCAGCTTAGCCTTGGTTGAAGCTTTCTTT; CDR3: CASSLALVEAFF; V: TRBV11-2; J: TRBJ1-1; size: many; D: .
DNA: TGTGCCAGCAGCGGTGGGACTAGTTACTACGAGCAGTACTTC; CDR3: CASSGGTSYYEQYF; V: TRBV9; J: TRBJ2-7; size: few; D: TRBD2
DNA: TGTGCCAGCAGCCTAGTAGGGGCACTTTTTGGAGATACGCAGTATTTT; CDR3: CASSLVGALFGDTQYF; V: TRBV6-5; J: TRBJ2-3; size: .; D: .
DNA: TGTGCCAGTAGGATCGATGGGGGCTCAAATCAGCCCCAGCATTTT; CDR3: CASRIDGGSNQPQHF; V: TRBV19; J: TRBJ1-5; size: .; D: .
DNA: TGTGCCAGCAGTCTGACACTATACAATGAGCAGTTCTTC; CDR3: CASSLTLYNEQFF; V: TRBV2; J: TRBJ2-1; size: few; D: .
DNA: TGTGCCACCAGTGATTTGGGTATAGATGAGCAGTTCTTC; CDR3: CATSDLGIDEQFF; V: TRBV24-1; J: TRBJ2-1; size: few; D: .
DNA: TGTGCCAGCTCTCACACCCCCGAGACTAGCGGTTACGAGCAGTACTTC; CDR3: CASSHTPETSGYEQYF; V: TRBV18; J: TRBJ2-7; size: .; D: TRBD2
DNA: TGTGCCACCCTGACAGGAGCCTACAATGAGCAGTTCTTC; CDR3: CATLTGAYNEQFF; V: TRBV6-7; J: TRBJ2-1; size: .; D: .
DNA: TGTGCCAGCAGCCTGGACGGGTTAGCCAAAAACATTCAGTACTTC; CDR3: CASSLDGLAKNIQYF; V: TRBV28; J: TRBJ2-4; size: many; D: .
DNA: TGTGCCAGCAGTTTCCAGGTAGACTATGGCTACACCTTC; CDR3: CASSFQVDYGYTF; V: TRBV12-3/TRBV12-4; J: TRBJ1-2; size: .; D: .
DNA: TGTGCCACCAGTGATTTGACAGAAGACTCTGGGGCCAACGTCCTGACTTTC; CDR3: CATSDLTEDSGANVLTF; V: TRBV24-1; J: TRBJ2-6; size: many; D: .
DNA: TGTGCCAGCAGTGAAGGTATTAGCGGGGTCGCCCAGTACTTC; CDR3: CASSEGISGVAQYF; V: TRBV25-1; J: TRBJ2-5; size: few; D: TRBD2
DNA: TGTGCCGGCAGCATGGGGACCCCTTTAGGGCAGTTCTTC; CDR3: CAGSMGTPLGQFF; V: TRBV7-2; J: TRBJ2-1; size: .; D: .
DNA: TGCGCCAGCAGCCCCTTCAGGGACAGCTCCTACGAGCAGTACTTC; CDR3: CASSPFRDSSYEQYF; V: TRBV5-1; J: TRBJ2-7; size: many; D: TRBD1
DNA: TGTGCCAGCAGCGAAATACCCGGGACAGACTATGGCTACACCTTC; CDR3: CASSEIPGTDYGYTF; V: TRBV14; J: TRBJ1-2; size: .; D: TRBD1
DNA: TGTGCCAGCAGTTGGACTAGCGGGAGCCACGAGCAGTACTTC; CDR3: CASSWTSGSHEQYF; V: TRBV6-2/TRBV6-3; J: TRBJ2-7; size: .; D: TRBD2
DNA: TGTGCCAGCAGTTTATTGGGACTAGCGGGACGAAACTACGAGCAGTACTTC; CDR3: CASSLLGLAGRNYEQYF; V: TRBV28; J: TRBJ2-7; size: many; D: TRBD2
DNA: TGTGCCAGCAGTTATCTGGGGGTCGGAGAGACCCAGTACTTC; CDR3: CASSYLGVGETQYF; V: TRBV6-5; J: TRBJ2-5; size: .; D: .
DNA: TGTGCCAGCAGCCAAGTGGTCGTTCGAGGGACAGGGGCTGGGGAGACCCAGTACTTC; CDR3: CASSQVVVRGTGAGETQYF; V: TRBV3-1; J: TRBJ2-5; size: .; D: TRBD1
DNA: TGTGCCAGCAGCTTAGTGTCCCGACTTGAAGCTTTCTTT; CDR3: CASSLVSRLEAFF; V: TRBV7-9; J: TRBJ1-1; size: many; D: .
DNA: TGTGCCAGCAACGCCCGGGACCGCACCTACGAGCAGTACTTC; CDR3: CASNARDRTYEQYF; V: TRBV5-3; J: TRBJ2-7; size: .; D: .
DNA: TGTGCCAGCAGCGGAGACGACGTCGGAGCGTACACTGAAGCTTTCTTT; CDR3: CASSGDDVGAYTEAFF; V: TRBV9; J: TRBJ1-1; size: many; D: .
DNA: TGTGCCAGCCGCAGTCTGACCCTGAACACTGAAGCTTTCTTT; CDR3: CASRSLTLNTEAFF; V: TRBV19; J: TRBJ1-1; size: many; D: .
DNA: TGTGCCAGCAGCCAAGAATCCTATGGCTACACCTTC; CDR3: CASSQESYGYTF; V: TRBV14; J: TRBJ1-2; size: many; D: .
DNA: TGTGCCAGCAGTTCCGGACGGCAGGGGTCCTACGAGCAGTACTTC; CDR3: CASSSGRQGSYEQYF; V: TRBV6-2/TRBV6-3; J: TRBJ2-7; size: .; D: .
DNA: TGCGCCAGCAGCTTGGAAGGAAACTCTGGAAACACCATATATTTT; CDR3: CASSLEGNSGNTIYF; V: TRBV5-1; J: TRBJ1-3; size: many; D: .